Listed below are T cell receptor beta chains from one sample, sequenced in a study of graft-versus-host responses after intestinal transplantation. This table comes from immunoSEQ multiplex PCR, and its TCRdb copy is limited to in-frame clones, with some not included. The sample carries around 17,000 clones, over 70% recorded once. The input for sequencing was PBMCs, taken roughly 15 weeks after intestinal transplant. The receptors were sampled from a human patient who received an intestinal transplant, so some T cells may come from the graft donor. Both conserved end residues are part of each CDR3. D genes are given only for firm matches. Size tells how often a clone was seen (once, few, many) or the class of an expanded clone, and some rows leave it out.

V gene: TRBV5-8; J gene: TRBJ2-2; clone size: NA; D gene: NA; CDR3 protein: CASAAGRNTGELFF; CDR3 DNA: TGTGCCAGTGCCGCGGGGAGGAACACCGGGGAGCTGTTTTTT
V gene: TRBV6-5; J gene: TRBJ2-3; clone size: NA; D gene: TRBD2; CDR3 protein: CASRTSGGSTDTQYF; CDR3 DNA: TGTGCCAGCAGGACTAGCGGAGGGAGCACAGATACGCAGTATTTT
V gene: TRBV25-1; J gene: TRBJ2-2; clone size: NA; D gene: TRBD2; CDR3 protein: CASSGRLAVGGELFF; CDR3 DNA: TGTGCCAGCAGTGGACGACTAGCGGTTGGCGGGGAGCTGTTTTTT
V gene: TRBV4-3; J gene: TRBJ2-1; clone size: once; D gene: NA; CDR3 protein: CASSQAEWGLYNEQFF; CDR3 DNA: TGCGCCAGCAGCCAAGCTGAGTGGGGGCTGTACAATGAGCAGTTCTTC
V gene: TRBV11-3; J gene: TRBJ1-3; clone size: NA; D gene: NA; CDR3 protein: CASSLGYGSGNTIYF; CDR3 DNA: TGTGCCAGCAGCTTAGGGTATGGTTCTGGAAACACCATATATTTT
V gene: TRBV7-2; J gene: TRBJ2-6; clone size: NA; D gene: NA; CDR3 protein: CASSLARRASGANVLTF; CDR3 DNA: TGTGCCAGCAGCTTAGCGAGGCGAGCCTCTGGGGCCAACGTCCTGACTTTC
V gene: TRBV27; J gene: TRBJ2-2; clone size: NA; D gene: NA; CDR3 protein: CASSLDRGAGELFF; CDR3 DNA: TGTGCCAGCAGTTTAGATAGGGGGGCCGGGGAGCTGTTTTTT
V gene: TRBV9; J gene: TRBJ2-2; clone size: NA; D gene: NA; CDR3 protein: CASSVGLAGELFF; CDR3 DNA: TGTGCCAGCAGCGTAGGGCTAGCCGGGGAGCTGTTTTTT
V gene: TRBV7-3; J gene: TRBJ1-5; clone size: NA; D gene: NA; CDR3 protein: CASSLNPRPSRSLSNQPQHF; CDR3 DNA: TGTGCCAGCAGCTTAAATCCCCGGCCATCCCGGTCCCTTAGCAATCAGCCCCAGCATTTT
V gene: TRBV6-4; J gene: TRBJ2-1; clone size: NA; D gene: NA; CDR3 protein: CASSEGAEYNEQFF; CDR3 DNA: TGTGCCAGCAGTGAAGGGGCAGAATACAATGAGCAGTTCTTC
V gene: TRBV28; J gene: TRBJ1-2; clone size: once; D gene: NA; CDR3 protein: CASSYTAYGYTF; CDR3 DNA: TGTGCCAGCAGTTATACAGCTTATGGCTACACCTTC
V gene: TRBV27; J gene: TRBJ2-1; clone size: NA; D gene: NA; CDR3 protein: CASSLADDYNEQFF; CDR3 DNA: TGTGCCAGCAGTTTGGCAGACGACTACAATGAGCAGTTCTTC
V gene: TRBV10-3; J gene: TRBJ2-2; clone size: NA; D gene: NA; CDR3 protein: CAISSGTATGELFF; CDR3 DNA: TGTGCCATCAGCTCCGGGACCGCCACCGGGGAGCTGTTTTTT
V gene: TRBV28; J gene: TRBJ2-1; clone size: NA; D gene: TRBD2; CDR3 protein: CASSVALAGAGNEQFF; CDR3 DNA: TGTGCCAGCAGTGTAGCCCTAGCGGGAGCAGGAAATGAGCAGTTCTTC
V gene: TRBV6-1; J gene: TRBJ2-1; clone size: few; D gene: NA; CDR3 protein: CASSVAYNNEQFF; CDR3 DNA: TGTGCCAGCAGTGTTGCCTACAATAATGAGCAGTTCTTC
V gene: TRBV29-1; J gene: TRBJ2-7; clone size: NA; D gene: TRBD2; CDR3 protein: CSVGKGLAYSYEQYF; CDR3 DNA: TGCAGCGTTGGAAAGGGACTAGCGTATTCCTACGAGCAGTACTTC
V gene: TRBV5-4; J gene: TRBJ2-1; clone size: few; D gene: TRBD2; CDR3 protein: CASNLAGGSNEQFF; CDR3 DNA: TGTGCCAGCAACCTAGCGGGCGGGTCTAATGAGCAGTTCTTC
V gene: TRBV9; J gene: TRBJ2-3; clone size: once; D gene: NA; CDR3 protein: CASSVFRESTDTQYF; CDR3 DNA: TGTGCCAGCAGCGTCTTCCGGGAGAGCACAGATACGCAGTATTTT
V gene: TRBV11-2; J gene: TRBJ2-3; clone size: NA; D gene: TRBD1; CDR3 protein: CASSGQGVATDTQYF; CDR3 DNA: TGTGCCAGCAGCGGACAGGGGGTGGCGACAGATACGCAGTATTTT
V gene: TRBV6-1; J gene: TRBJ2-1; clone size: NA; D gene: TRBD2; CDR3 protein: CASSESLTSGLGEKFF; CDR3 DNA: TGTGCCAGCAGTGAAAGTCTGACTAGCGGGCTCGGAGAAAAGTTCTTC
V gene: TRBV25-1; J gene: TRBJ2-5; clone size: NA; D gene: NA; CDR3 protein: CASGRDLGTQYF; CDR3 DNA: TGTGCCAGCGGACGGGACCTAGGGACCCAGTACTTC
V gene: TRBV28; J gene: TRBJ1-5; clone size: NA; D gene: NA; CDR3 protein: CASSLQAGYQPQHF; CDR3 DNA: TGTGCCAGCAGTCTTCAAGCAGGGTATCAGCCCCAGCATTTT